This T cell receptor beta chain was found in a study of blood T cell repertoires in COVID-19. Study context: Sample material is recorded as cDNA or gDNA derived from T cells, B-cell-depleted T cells, or PBMCs.

V lost 1 base, J lost 1 base, and 4 bases stayed unmatched. The CDR3 extends over 17 amino acids. Germline assignment: CDR1 SGHRS and CDR2 YFSETQ. Assay used: immunoSEQ multiplex PCR; TCRdb lists only in-frame clones, some missing. The sample holds 140,000 to 150,000 clones, approximately 80% seen once. This chain uses TRBV5-1 with TRBJ2-1; the match to TRBD2 covers 11 bases. What was sequenced was peripheral blood. The receptor's source is a man between 60 and 75 years old with active or convalescent COVID-19. The CDR3 loop is CASSLTSGRGSYNEQFF. In DNA, the CDR3 is TGCGCCAGCAGCTTGACTAGCGGGAGAGGATCCTACAATGAGCAGTTCTTC. Full variable domain (rest looked up from reference TRBV5-1 and TRBJ2-1): KAGVTQTPRYLIKTRGQQVTLSCSPISGHRSVSWYQQTPGQGLQFLFEYFSETQRNKGNFPGRFSGRQFSNSRSEMNVSTLELGDSALYLCASSLTSGRGSYNEQFFGPGTRLTVL.